This TCR beta chain was observed in a study of blood T cells in healthy people across ages. About the study: T cells yielded about one barcoded beta molecule per two cells through template switching.

Concerning this clonotype itself: The antigen remains unidentified.

Alongside a J-beta primer mix, a sample-barcoded 5' primer served in a second PCR lasting about 6 to 11 cycles. TCRdb fed the 5' RACE reads into MiXCR, producing one record per CDR3 protein. The sample has 1.5 million to 1.8 million distinct CDR3 sequences, 40% to 45% seen once; the top ten hold 4%. Broader study findings: Whereas aged donors had fewer naive CD4+ cells, long-lived donors had more of them and higher diversity.

The germline gives CDR1 GTSNPN, CDR2 SVGIG (reference sequence). There are 16 residues in the CDR3. Trimming pared 5 bases from V and 4 bases from J, leaving 23 bases between. Donors were healthy Caucasian individuals from Russia aged roughly 6 to 95. Peripheral blood, about 9.3 milliliters per donor, was collected. This chain uses TRBV30 with TRBJ1-2, with a tentative D call TRBD1 (6 bases). This receptor was taken from a woman aged 18-29 years in good health. Material: blood. CDR3 sequence: CAWVSPIWTESYGYTF. The DNA of the CDR3 is TGTGCCTGGGTTAGCCCTATATGGACAGAAAGCTATGGCTACACCTTC. The complete variable domain, with remaining parts taken from reference TRBV30 and TRBJ1-2, reads SQTIHQWPATLVQPVGSPLSLECTVEGTSNPNLYWYRQAAGRGLQLLFYSVGIGQISSEVPQNLSASRPQDRQFILSSKKLLLSDSGFYLCAWVSPIWTESYGYTFGSGTRLTVV.